The next 32 T cell receptor beta chains were all read from a single sample in a study of blood T cells in healthy people across ages. A second PCR of 7 to 11 cycles used a sample-barcoded 5' primer and a J-beta primer mix. TCRdb redid the calling of the 5' RACE reads with MiXCR, one entry per CDR3 protein. Among hundreds of thousands of distinct CDR3 sequences listed, 20% to 30% were seen once. This same sample was also part of a study on T cells of mothers and their children.

Sequenced input: blood. The source is a boy between 10 and 17 years old in good health.

The J gene is TRBJ2-5, the V gene TRBV5-1; TRBD2 matches 11 bases. CDR1 is SGHRS, CDR2 YFSETQ, per germline. There are 15 residues in the CDR3. J gave up 1 base and V 5 bases, and 4 bases lay outside the gene matches. CDR3 in amino acids: CASRPLAGGQETQYF. The CDR3 nucleotides read TGCGCCAGCAGACCCCTAGCGGGGGGCCAAGAGACCCAGTACTTC. Complete variable domain (other parts from reference TRBV5-1 and TRBJ2-5): KAGVTQTPRYLIKTRGQQVTLSCSPISGHRSVSWYQQTPGQGLQFLFEYFSETQRNKGNFPGRFSGRQFSNSRSEMNVSTLELGDSALYLCASRPLAGGQETQYFGPGTRLLVL.

This chain connects TRBV5-6 to TRBJ2-7; perhaps TRBD1 as D (6 bases). Deletions cut 7 bases from V and 0 bases from J, with 14 bases between. There are 14 residues in the CDR3. CDR1 and CDR2 (germline): SGHDT, YYEEEE. CDR3 nucleotide sequence: TGTGCCAGCGAAGAACAGGGCAGCTCCTACGAGCAGTACGTC. Translating gives CASEEQGSSYEQYV.

The V and J genes are TRBV25-1 and TRBJ2-5; 7 nucleotides agree with TRBD1. Judging by the DNA end, TRBJ2-7 fits better; the J call may be wrong. From germline, CDR1 is MGHDK and CDR2 SYGVNS. CDR3 size: 14 residues. The CDR3 spells CASSALGQTYEQYF. The CDR3 DNA sequence: TGTGCCAGCAGTGCCTTGGGACAGACCTACGAGCAGTACTTC.

This clonotype was counted only a few times. The genes are TRBV28 and TRBJ2-6, with a tentative D call TRBD1 (5 bases). Germline CDR1 reads MDHEN; CDR2 reads SYDVKM. The V end was cut by 2 bases, the J end by 0 bases, with 11 bases between. The CDR3 is 17 residues long. The CDR3 loop is CASSLSLDTSGANVLTF. CDR3 DNA: TGTGCCAGCAGTTTAAGCTTGGACACCTCTGGGGCCAACGTCCTGACTTTC.

The CDR3 DNA reads as TGTGCCAGCAGTGTTGTTGGGTTTGGCACCGGGGAGCTGTTTTTT. Translating it yields CASSVVGFGTGELFF. The chain couples TRBV2 to TRBJ2-2; D unresolved. V lost 4 bases and J lost 4, with 13 bases in between. The CDR3 loop spans 15 amino acids. The germline V gene has CDR1 SNHLY and CDR2 FYNNEI.

The chain links TRBV2 to TRBJ2-5; no clear D. Gene TRBJ2-1 matches the end of the DNA better, so the J call may be wrong. Germline V gene sequence: CDR1 SNHLY, CDR2 FYNNEI. The CDR3 extends over 12 amino acids. The CDR3 sequence is CASSAVYNEQFF. The CDR3 DNA reads TGTGCCAGCAGTGCCGTATACAATGAGCAGTTCTTC.

This chain uses TRBV12-3 or TRBV12-4 with TRBJ2-5; D remains ambiguous. The CDR3 has 12 amino acids. V dropped 2 bases and J dropped 5 bases, with 6 bases sitting between them. CDR3 sequence: CASSLRSETQYF. The CDR3 DNA reads TGTGCCAGCAGTTTAAGGAGCGAGACCCAGTACTTC.

This clonotype was detected only a few times. The chain links TRBV20-1 to TRBJ1-2, with D uncertain. Looked up from germline, CDR1 is DFQATT and CDR2 is SNEGSKA (reference sequence). V was clipped by 1 base and J by 6 bases, with 9 bases between them. The CDR3 has 12 residues. CDR3 sequence reads: CSARGTRDGYTF. The CDR3 DNA follows: TGCAGTGCTAGAGGGACTCGTGATGGCTACACCTTC.

This clonotype has more than one count but fewer than ten. The chain has TRBV10-3 and TRBJ1-5; a weak D match, TRBD1 (5 bases). Trimming pared 0 bases from V and 6 bases from J, leaving 6 bases between. The V gene's germline CDR1 is ENHRY and CDR2 SYGVKD. This CDR3 contains 13 residues. The CDR3: CAISESGVQPQHF. The DNA of the CDR3 is TGTGCCATCAGTGAGTCGGGGGTTCAGCCCCAGCATTTT.

The chain has TRBV20-1 and TRBJ1-2; tentative D call: TRBD1 (6 bases). V shed 1 base and J shed 6 bases, with 12 bases lying between them. The CDR3 runs 13 residues. From germline, CDR1 is DFQATT and CDR2 SNEGSKA (reference sequence). The CDR3 coding sequence is TGCAGTGCTAGAGTAGTTTGGACAGATGGCTACACCTTC. Translating gives CSARVVWTDGYTF.

V usage is TRBV12-5 and J usage is TRBJ2-1; TRBD1 matches at 7 bases. The CDR3 is made up of 16 amino acids. V was pared by 5 bases and J by 6 bases, with 13 bases of the junction left unmatched. CDR1 is LGHNT and CDR2 is FRNRAP in the germline V gene. The CDR3 DNA sequence: TGTGCTAGTGGTCCACAACAGGGGAACCCCTTCAATGAGCAGTTCTTC. It codes for CASGPQQGNPFNEQFF.

This clonotype was picked up a small number of times. The chain couples TRBV20-1 to TRBJ2-5; TRBD1 matches 10 bases. Judging by the DNA end, TRBJ2-1 fits better; the J call may be wrong. Germline assignment: CDR1 DFQATT and CDR2 SNEGSKA (reference sequence). The CDR3 has 15 amino acids. CDR3 loop: CSARAGQGSWNEQFF. The DNA for the CDR3 is TGCAGTGCTAGAGCGGGACAGGGGAGTTGGAATGAGCAGTTCTTC.

The rearrangement uses TRBV12-3 or TRBV12-4 and TRBJ2-6; D remains unclear. Trimming removed 7 bases at V and 0 bases at J, with 7 bases between. This CDR3 spans 14 amino acids. The CDR3 DNA follows: TGTGCCAGCACCACAGACTCTGGGGCCAACGTCCTGACTTTC. Its protein product is CASTTDSGANVLTF.

The chain employs TRBV6-6 and TRBJ2-1; no reliable D call. Deletions cut 5 bases from V and 8 bases from J, with 10 bases between. The V gene's germline CDR1 is MNHNY and CDR2 SVGAGI (reference sequence). The CDR3 runs to 12 residues. CDR3 DNA sequence: TGTGCCAGCAGTCCTCCCCAAGATGAGCAGTTCTTC. Translation gives CASSPPQDEQFF.

The chain employs TRBV12-3 or TRBV12-4 and TRBJ2-5, with 8 bases fitting TRBD1. The J segment lost 4 bases and the V segment lost 6 bases, leaving 16 bases of the junction unmatched. The CDR3 length is 17 residues. The CDR3, as DNA: TGTGCCAGCAGACTCGGACAGGGAAGGCGTATGGGAGAGACCCAGTACTTC. Translating gives CASRLGQGRRMGETQYF.

For the CDR3, the DNA is TGTGCCAGCAGCAACTATAACTATGGCTACACCTTC. Protein: CASSNYNYGYTF. The V call is TRBV11-2, the J call TRBJ1-2; D uncertain. The CDR3 totals 12 residues. The germline V and J ends were trimmed by 5 bases and 1 base, with 5 bases remaining between them. Germline V gives CDR1 SGHAT, CDR2 FQNNGV.

The V and J genes are TRBV6-5 and TRBJ2-7; weak D call: TRBD1 (5 bases). Germline V gives CDR1 MNHEY, CDR2 SVGAGI. Trimming removed 0 bases from V and 4 bases from J, with 10 bases in between. The CDR3 extends over 14 amino acids. The CDR3 loop is CASSYSGRAYEQYF. CDR3 sequence (DNA): TGTGCCAGCAGTTACTCTGGCAGGGCGTACGAGCAGTACTTC.

Concerning this clonotype: Since no conserved phenylalanine or tryptophan closes the CDR3, a read error is the likely cause. This chain uses TRBV12-3 or TRBV12-4 with TRBJ1-2; D not certain. V lost 6 bases to trimming and J lost 1 base, with 6 bases between them. There are 12 residues in the CDR3. CDR3 in amino acids: CASRWGNYGYTL. In nucleotides, the CDR3 is TGTGCCAGCAGGTGGGGTAACTATGGCTACACCCTC.

The V gene is TRBV18, the J gene TRBJ2-1; D remains ambiguous. Germline V gives CDR1 KGHSH, CDR2 LQKENI. The length of the CDR3 is 16 residues. Trimming removed 2 bases from V and 3 bases from J, with 14 bases in between. The CDR3 protein is CASSPEPPTDYNEQFF. CDR3 nucleotides: TGTGCCAGCTCACCAGAGCCCCCTACTGACTACAATGAGCAGTTCTTC. The full variable domain, with the rest looked up from reference TRBV18 and TRBJ2-1, is NAGVMQNPRHLVRRRGQEARLRCSPMKGHSHVYWYRQLPEEGLKFMVYLQKENIIDESGMPKERFSAEFPKEGPSILRIQQVVRGDSAAYFCASSPEPPTDYNEQFFGPGTRLTVL.

This clonotype was seen a few times. This chain uses TRBV29-1 with TRBJ1-4; possibly TRBD1 for D (6 bases). CDR1 is SQVTM, CDR2 ANQGSEA, per germline. V lost 6 bases and J lost 2, with 19 bases in between. The CDR3 has 16 residues. Here the CDR3 reads CSVARDTPTTNEKLFF. CDR3 coding DNA: TGCAGCGTGGCTCGGGACACCCCTACGACTAATGAAAAACTGTTTTTT.

This chain's CDR3 is CASRLTGEASGNQPQHF. The CDR3 nucleotides are TGTGCCAGCAGGCTGACAGGGGAGGCGAGTGGCAATCAGCCCCAGCATTTT. The chain has TRBV28 and TRBJ1-5, with 8 positions matching TRBD1. CDR3 size: 17 residues. CDR1 MDHEN and CDR2 SYDVKM come from the germline V gene. Unmatched junction bases numbered 12, after V lost 6 bases and J lost 2 bases.

The chain has TRBV3-1 and TRBJ1-4, with TRBD1 identical over 8 bases. Trimming at V came to 1 base and at J to 15 bases, leaving 7 bases not matched to a gene. This CDR3 comprises 13 residues. CDR1 is LGHDT, CDR2 YNNKEL, per germline (reference sequence). This CDR3 is CASSQVRSGQVFF. The DNA of the CDR3 is TGTGCCAGCAGCCAAGTACGGTCGGGACAGGTGTTTTTT.

This clonotype was observed a handful of times. The chain joins TRBV6-1 to TRBJ2-2, with D maybe TRBD2 (6 bases). CDR1 and CDR2 from the germline V gene are MNHNS and SASEGT. Trimming removed 1 base from V and 1 base from J, with 10 bases in between. This CDR3 comprises 16 residues. The CDR3 nucleotides read TGTGCCAGCAGTGAAGTCCGGGGGAAGAACACCGGGGAGCTGTTTTTT. Protein: CASSEVRGKNTGELFF.

The chain is built from TRBV25-1 and TRBJ2-2, with D perhaps TRBD1 or TRBD2 (6 bases each). Trimming shortened V by 4 bases and J by 2 bases, and 11 bases separated the two germline ends. CDR3 length: 15 residues. Germline V gives CDR1 MGHDK, CDR2 SYGVNS. The CDR3 protein is CASSAGAFNTGELFF. The CDR3 DNA reads as TGTGCCAGCAGTGCGGGGGCCTTCAACACCGGGGAGCTGTTTTTT.

The V gene is TRBV6-1, the J gene TRBJ2-5, with TRBD1 matching 9 bases. The germline CDR1 and CDR2 sequences are MNHNS and SASEGT. The V gene end was trimmed by 7 bases and the J gene end by 0 bases; junction bases not matched to a gene: 6. This CDR3 is 15 amino acids long. The CDR3 nucleotides are TGTGCCAGCAAACAGGGGGCCTTGTACCAAGAGACCCAGTACTTC. Protein sequence: CASKQGALYQETQYF.

The chain employs TRBV5-1 and TRBJ2-7, with D unclear. Germline CDR1 and CDR2: SGHRS and YFSETQ. The germline V and J ends were trimmed by 0 bases and 2 bases, with 9 bases remaining between them. The CDR3 runs to 14 residues. The CDR3 region is CASSLDRVPYEQYF. CDR3 nucleotide sequence: TGCGCCAGCAGCTTGGATCGGGTGCCCTACGAGCAGTACTTC.

This clonotype was counted between two and nine times. The V and J genes are TRBV6-4 and TRBJ2-7, with 8 positions matching TRBD2. Germline V CDR1 and CDR2: MRHNA, SNTAGT. V shed 4 bases, J shed 4 bases, and the junction held 3 bases outside the gene matches. The CDR3 runs 13 residues. CDR3 region: CASSVGRAYEQYF. CDR3 coding DNA: TGTGCCAGCAGTGTCGGGAGGGCTTACGAGCAGTACTTC.

V and J are TRBV7-9 and TRBJ2-4; D possibly corresponds to TRBD1 (6 bases). The CDR3 has 14 amino acids. Trimming stripped 5 bases from V and 5 bases from J, with 13 bases between. Germline lookup yields CDR1 SEHNR and CDR2 FQNEAQ (reference sequence). In nucleotides, the CDR3 is TGTGCCAGCAGCCCCGTCAGGGGACAAAACATTCAGTACTTC. Its translation is CASSPVRGQNIQYF.

V usage is TRBV7-9 and J usage is TRBJ2-5; 8 positions agree with TRBD1. V shed 6 bases, J shed 4 bases, and the junction held 10 bases outside the gene matches. The CDR3 consists of 15 residues. The germline V gene has CDR1 SEHNR and CDR2 FQNEAQ (reference sequence). The CDR3 DNA reads TGTGCCAGCAGTCGTCTGACAGGGGTCCGAGAGACCCAGTACTTC. Amino acids: CASSRLTGVRETQYF.

This CDR3 is CASSYSWDFNEQFF. CDR3 DNA: TGTGCCAGCAGTTACTCCTGGGACTTCAATGAGCAGTTCTTC. The chain joins TRBV6-5 to TRBJ2-5; TRBD2 is a possible D gene (6 bases). Gene TRBJ2-1 matches the end of the DNA better, so the J call may be wrong. The germline gives CDR1 MNHEY, CDR2 SVGAGI. CDR3 size: 14 residues.

The table lists this clonotype with a few counts. This rearrangement joins TRBV6-6 to TRBJ1-3; D not certain. With 7 bases removed from V and 1 base from J, the gap between germline ends came to 5 bases. The CDR3 consists of 12 residues. Germline CDR1 is MNHNY and CDR2 is SVGAGI (reference sequence). For the CDR3, the DNA is TGTGCCAGCACCCAGTCTGGAAACACCATATATTTT. It is translated as CASTQSGNTIYF.

J is TRBJ1-2 and V is TRBV7-9; 11 nucleotides agree with TRBD1. The germline V gene encodes CDR1 SEHNR and CDR2 FQNEAQ (reference sequence). The ends lost 5 bases at V and 4 bases at J; junction bases unmatched: 6. The CDR3 contains 15 residues. The CDR3, as DNA: TGTGCCAGCAGCCCCGGGACAGGGGGTACCTATGGCTACACCTTC. This encodes CASSPGTGGTYGYTF.